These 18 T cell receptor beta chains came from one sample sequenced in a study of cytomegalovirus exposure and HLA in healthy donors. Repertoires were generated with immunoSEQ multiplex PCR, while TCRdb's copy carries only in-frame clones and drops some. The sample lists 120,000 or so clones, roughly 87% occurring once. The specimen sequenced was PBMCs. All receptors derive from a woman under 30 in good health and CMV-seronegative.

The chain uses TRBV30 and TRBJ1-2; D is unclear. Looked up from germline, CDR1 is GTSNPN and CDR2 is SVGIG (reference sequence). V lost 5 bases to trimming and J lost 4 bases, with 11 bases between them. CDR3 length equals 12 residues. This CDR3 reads CAWSGSSYGYTF. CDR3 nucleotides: TGTGCCTGGTCGGGTAGCTCCTATGGCTACACCTTC.

The CDR3 region has the DNA TGTGCCAGCTGCCCTGGGACAACCTACGAGCAGTACTTC. Translating it yields CASCPGTTYEQYF. The chain is built from TRBV28 and TRBJ2-7, with D possibly matching TRBD1 (6 bases). This CDR3 spans 13 amino acids. Looked up from germline, CDR1 is MDHEN and CDR2 is SYDVKM. V was clipped by 8 bases and J by 2 bases, with 13 bases between them.

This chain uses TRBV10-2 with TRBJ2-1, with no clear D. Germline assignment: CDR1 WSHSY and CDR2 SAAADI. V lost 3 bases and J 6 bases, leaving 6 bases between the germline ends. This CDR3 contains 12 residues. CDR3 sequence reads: CASSERVNEQFF. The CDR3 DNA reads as TGCGCCAGCAGTGAACGGGTCAATGAGCAGTTCTTC.

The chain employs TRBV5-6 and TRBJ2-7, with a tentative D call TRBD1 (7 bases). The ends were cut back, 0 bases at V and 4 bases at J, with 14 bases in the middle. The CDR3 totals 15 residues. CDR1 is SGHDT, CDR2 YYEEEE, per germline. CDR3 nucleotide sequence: TGTGCCAGCAGCTTGGGGTGGAGGGGGCGTTACGAGCAGTACGTC. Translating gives CASSLGWRGRYEQYV.

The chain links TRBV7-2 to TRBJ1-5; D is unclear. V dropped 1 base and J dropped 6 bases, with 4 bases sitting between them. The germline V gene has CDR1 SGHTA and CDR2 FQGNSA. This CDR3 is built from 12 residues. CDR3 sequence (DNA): TGTGCCAGCAGCTTAGGCAGTCAGCCCCAGCATTTT. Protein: CASSLGSQPQHF.

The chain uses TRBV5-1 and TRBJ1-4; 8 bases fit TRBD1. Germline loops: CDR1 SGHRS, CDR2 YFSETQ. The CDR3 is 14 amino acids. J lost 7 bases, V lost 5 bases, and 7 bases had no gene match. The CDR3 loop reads CASSLGQEAEKLFF. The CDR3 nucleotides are TGCGCCAGCAGTCTGGGACAGGAAGCTGAAAAACTGTTTTTT.

This CDR3 reads CASRPGRGSGANVLTF. CDR3 bases: TGTGCCAGCAGACCCGGGAGGGGCTCTGGGGCCAACGTCCTGACTTTC. J is TRBJ2-6 and V is TRBV2; 8 bases agree with TRBD2. The trim removed 6 bases at V and 0 bases at J, leaving 4 bases unmatched. The germline CDR1 and CDR2 sequences are SNHLY and FYNNEI. This CDR3 comprises 16 residues.

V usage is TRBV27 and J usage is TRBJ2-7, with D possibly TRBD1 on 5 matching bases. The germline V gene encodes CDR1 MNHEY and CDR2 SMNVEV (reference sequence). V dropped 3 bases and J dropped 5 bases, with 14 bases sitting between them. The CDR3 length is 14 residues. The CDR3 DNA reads TGTGCCAGCAGTTTCGGCAGGGAATGGAACGAGCAGTACTTC. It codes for CASSFGREWNEQYF.

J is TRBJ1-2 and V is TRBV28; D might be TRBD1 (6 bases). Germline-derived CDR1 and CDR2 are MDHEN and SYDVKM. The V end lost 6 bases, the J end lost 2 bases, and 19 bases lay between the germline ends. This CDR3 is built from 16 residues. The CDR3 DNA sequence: TGTGCCAGCAGCCAGATGTGGGACATAAAAAACTATGGCTACACCTTC. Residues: CASSQMWDIKNYGYTF.

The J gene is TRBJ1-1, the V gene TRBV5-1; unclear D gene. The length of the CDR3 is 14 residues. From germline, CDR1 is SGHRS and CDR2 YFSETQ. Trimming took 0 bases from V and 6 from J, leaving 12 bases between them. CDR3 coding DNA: TGCGCCAGCAGCTTGGTCGGACGGGAATCTGAAGCTTTCTTT. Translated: CASSLVGRESEAFF.

CDR3 DNA sequence: TGTGCCAGCAGTCGTCGGATGCCGGAGGGGCTAGCGACCTACGAGCAGTACGTC. Its translation: CASSRRMPEGLATYEQYV. This chain connects TRBV2 to TRBJ2-7; D is perhaps TRBD2 (6 bases). This CDR3 has 18 residues. V shed 5 bases and J shed 2 bases, with 25 bases lying between them. Germline CDR1 and CDR2: SNHLY and FYNNEI.

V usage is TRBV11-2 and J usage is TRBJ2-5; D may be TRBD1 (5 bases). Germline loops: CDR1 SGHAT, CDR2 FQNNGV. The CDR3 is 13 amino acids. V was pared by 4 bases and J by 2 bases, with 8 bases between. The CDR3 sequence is CASSSGIQETQYF. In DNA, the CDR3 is TGTGCCAGCAGCTCAGGGATTCAAGAGACCCAGTACTTC. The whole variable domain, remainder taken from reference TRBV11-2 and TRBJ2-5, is EAGVAQSPRYKIIEKRQSVAFWCNPISGHATLYWYQQILGQGPKLLIQFQNNGVVDDSQLPKDRFSAERLKGVDSTLKIQPAKLEDSAVYLCASSSGIQETQYFGPGTRLLVL.

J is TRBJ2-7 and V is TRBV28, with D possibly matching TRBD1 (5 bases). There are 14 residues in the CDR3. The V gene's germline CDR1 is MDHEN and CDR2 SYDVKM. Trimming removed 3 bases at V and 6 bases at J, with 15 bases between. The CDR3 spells CASSFVARVSEQYF. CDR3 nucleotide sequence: TGTGCCAGCAGTTTCGTAGCCAGGGTTTCCGAGCAGTACTTC.

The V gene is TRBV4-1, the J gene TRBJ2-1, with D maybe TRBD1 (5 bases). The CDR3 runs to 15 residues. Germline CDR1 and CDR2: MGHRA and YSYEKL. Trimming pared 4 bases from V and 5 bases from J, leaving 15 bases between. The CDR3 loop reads CASSPSGSFNNEQFF. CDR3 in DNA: TGCGCCAGCAGCCCCTCAGGGTCTTTCAACAATGAGCAGTTCTTC.

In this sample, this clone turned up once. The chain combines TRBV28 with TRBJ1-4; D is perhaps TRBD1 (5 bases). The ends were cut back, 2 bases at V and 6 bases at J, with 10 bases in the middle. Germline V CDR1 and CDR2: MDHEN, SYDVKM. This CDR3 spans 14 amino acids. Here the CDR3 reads CASSLQGRDEKLFF. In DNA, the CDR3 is TGTGCCAGCAGTTTACAGGGTCGGGATGAAAAACTGTTTTTT. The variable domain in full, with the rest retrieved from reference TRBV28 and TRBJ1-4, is DVKVTQSSRYLVKRTGEKVFLECVQDMDHENMFWYRQDPGLGLRLIYFSYDVKMKEKGDIPEGYSVSREKKERFSLILESASTNQTSMYLCASSLQGRDEKLFFGSGTQLSVL.

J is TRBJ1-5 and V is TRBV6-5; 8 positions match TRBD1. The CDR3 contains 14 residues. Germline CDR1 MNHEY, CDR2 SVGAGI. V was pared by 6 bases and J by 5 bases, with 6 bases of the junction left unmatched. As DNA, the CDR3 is TGTGCCAGCAGGCTGGCACAGGGGGATCAGCCCCAGCATTTT. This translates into CASRLAQGDQPQHF.

CDR3 in amino acids: CASSFPTTDTQYF. CDR3 in DNA: TGTGCCAGCAGTTTCCCGACAACAGATACGCAGTATTTT. The chain is built from TRBV27 and TRBJ2-3; D gene unclear. This CDR3 spans 13 amino acids. The V and J ends lost 3 bases and 3 bases respectively, with 7 bases between them. The germline CDR1 and CDR2 sequences are MNHEY and SMNVEV (reference sequence).

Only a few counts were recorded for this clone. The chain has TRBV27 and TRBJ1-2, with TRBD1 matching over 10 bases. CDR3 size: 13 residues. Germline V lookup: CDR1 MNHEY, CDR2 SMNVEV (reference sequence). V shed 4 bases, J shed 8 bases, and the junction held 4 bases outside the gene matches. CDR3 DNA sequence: TGTGCCAGCAGTTCCCCGGGACAGGGGGGCTACACCTTC. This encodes CASSSPGQGGYTF.